The 25 T cell receptor beta chains given below trace back to one sample, sequenced in a study of shared clonotypes between healthy human individuals. Sequencing used immunoSEQ multiplex PCR; TCRdb keeps in-frame clones, though not all of them. The sample has roughly 2.1 million clones; 85% to 95% are singletons. As defined, naive CD8 cells were CD45RO-negative and positively selected for CCR7, with terminally differentiated effector memory CD45RA+ cells excluded. The sample taken for sequencing was naive CD8+ T cells from PBMCs. Every receptor here comes from a man aged 18 to 29 in good health. Some clones in this sample may be carry-over from other donors' samples.

V gene TRBV19 combines with J gene TRBJ2-3, with D tentatively TRBD1 (6 bases). Germline V lookup: CDR1 LNHDA, CDR2 SQIVND (reference sequence). Trimming removed 6 bases at V and 1 base at J, with 14 bases between. CDR3 length: 15 residues. The CDR3 loop is CASRTDRTRTDTQYF. The CDR3 nucleotides are TGTGCCAGTAGAACCGACAGGACCCGCACAGATACGCAGTATTTT.

The rearrangement uses TRBV7-6 and TRBJ2-7; D is undetermined. The CDR3 is 15 residues long. V was pared by 0 bases and J by 1 base, with 10 bases between. The germline V gene encodes CDR1 SGHVS and CDR2 FNYEAQ. The CDR3 DNA reads as TGTGCCAGCAGCTTAGCGGTGGCAACGTCCTACGAGCAGTACTTC. Its translation: CASSLAVATSYEQYF.

The chain links TRBV28 to TRBJ2-7; no definite D call. Germline V lookup: CDR1 MDHEN, CDR2 SYDVKM. The CDR3 contains 12 residues. The V gene lost 7 bases and the J gene lost 6 bases, with 13 bases spanning the gap. CDR3 bases: TGTGCCAGCATCACGGCCACATCCGAGCAGTACTTC. Its protein product is CASITATSEQYF.

This clone was recorded once. V and J are TRBV19 and TRBJ2-1, with TRBD2 matching 10 bases. CDR1 is LNHDA, CDR2 SQIVND, per germline (reference sequence). V dropped 8 bases and J dropped 2; count of bases not matched to a gene: 3. There are 14 residues in the CDR3. CDR3 DNA sequence: TGTGCCAGTGCTAGCGGGGGCCCCTACAATGAGCAGTTCTTC. It encodes CASASGGPYNEQFF.

The chain employs TRBV30 and TRBJ2-7, with D tentatively TRBD1 or TRBD2 (5 bases each). The V end was cut by 4 bases, the J end by 4 bases, with 17 bases between. This CDR3 region has 14 residues. Germline V gene data show CDR1 as GTSNPN and CDR2 as SVGIG (reference sequence). The CDR3 loop is CAWNFGMGHYEQYF. In nucleotides, the CDR3 is TGTGCCTGGAATTTCGGGATGGGGCATTACGAGCAGTACTTC. Together with reference TRBV30 and TRBJ2-7, the CDR3 gives the full variable domain: SQTIHQWPATLVQPVGSPLSLECTVEGTSNPNLYWYRQAAGRGLQLLFYSVGIGQISSEVPQNLSASRPQDRQFILSSKKLLLSDSGFYLCAWNFGMGHYEQYFGPGTRLTVT.

The rearrangement links TRBV2 to TRBJ2-3; D unresolved. The CDR3 is 11 residues long. Per germline, CDR1 SNHLY and CDR2 FYNNEI. Trimming removed 6 bases at V and 2 bases at J, with 3 bases between. Here the CDR3 reads CASRNTDTQYF. The CDR3, as DNA: TGTGCCAGCAGGAACACAGATACGCAGTATTTT.

The chain is built from TRBV2 and TRBJ2-3; either TRBD1 or TRBD2 may fit D (6 bases each). V lost 3 bases and J 0 bases, leaving 10 bases between the germline ends. The CDR3 is 15 amino acids. Germline-derived CDR1 and CDR2 are SNHLY and FYNNEI. The CDR3: CASSDGGLSTDTQYF. The CDR3 DNA sequence: TGTGCCAGCAGTGACGGGGGCCTTAGCACAGATACGCAGTATTTT. The full variable domain, with the rest looked up from reference TRBV2 and TRBJ2-3, is EPEVTQTPSHQVTQMGQEVILRCVPISNHLYFYWYRQILGQKVEFLVSFYNNEISEKSEIFDDQFSVERPDGSNFTLKIRSTKLEDSAMYFCASSDGGLSTDTQYFGPGTRLTVL.

The chain links TRBV5-1 to TRBJ1-3; 8 nucleotides agree with TRBD1. Trimming took 4 bases from V and 2 from J; bases not matched to a gene: 5. Germline V lookup: CDR1 SGHRS, CDR2 YFSETQ. CDR3 length: 15 amino acids. The CDR3 region has the DNA TGCGCCAGCAGCGCAGACAGGGGCGCTGGAAACACCATATATTTT. It translates to CASSADRGAGNTIYF.

The chain carries TRBV29-1 and TRBJ2-7, with a possible D match to TRBD1 (6 bases). Trimming cost V 0 bases and J 1 base, with 13 bases left between them. Germline assignment: CDR1 SQVTM and CDR2 ANQGSEA. The CDR3 length is 15 residues. The DNA for the CDR3 is TGCAGCGTTGAAGATCCCGCAGGGGCTTCCTACGAGCAGTACTTC. Translation gives CSVEDPAGASYEQYF.

This chain joins TRBV9 and TRBJ2-2; TRBD1 matches 8 bases. This CDR3 is built from 17 residues. Per the germline V gene, CDR1 is SGDLS and CDR2 is YYNGEE. V trimming: 5 bases; J trimming: 7 bases; junction bases outside the gene matches: 16. The CDR3 region has the DNA TGTGCCAGCAGTGACTCTAGAGGACAGGGAGTCATCGGGGAGCTGTTTTTT. It yields the protein CASSDSRGQGVIGELFF.

The gene calls are TRBV6-1 and TRBJ1-5, with D maybe TRBD1 (5 bases). The V end lost 6 bases, the J end lost 0 bases, and 12 bases lay between the germline ends. The CDR3 runs to 15 residues. Germline CDR1 and CDR2: MNHNS and SASEGT. The CDR3 nucleotides read TGTGCCAGCAGCCTCGGGACCTATAGCAATCAGCCCCAGCATTTT. Amino acids: CASSLGTYSNQPQHF.

This clone was counted once. DNA of the CDR3: TGTGCCAGCAGTTGGCAGGGTAACGTAGATACGCAGTATTTT. Amino acid sequence: CASSWQGNVDTQYF. The chain is built from TRBV28 and TRBJ2-3; tentatively, D is TRBD1 (5 bases). The germline V and J ends were trimmed by 4 bases and 5 bases, with 13 bases remaining between them. The CDR3 extends over 14 amino acids. Germline CDR1 is MDHEN and CDR2 is SYDVKM. Full variable domain (missing parts from reference TRBV28 and TRBJ2-3): DVKVTQSSRYLVKRTGEKVFLECVQDMDHENMFWYRQDPGLGLRLIYFSYDVKMKEKGDIPEGYSVSREKKERFSLILESASTNQTSMYLCASSWQGNVDTQYFGPGTRLTVL.

CDR3 amino acids: CASNSGATNEKLFF. The CDR3 DNA sequence: TGTGCCAGCAATTCCGGTGCAACTAATGAAAAACTGTTTTTT. The chain is built from TRBV7-9 and TRBJ1-4; no clear D gene. Germline values: CDR1 SEHNR, CDR2 FQNEAQ (reference sequence). This CDR3 comprises 14 residues. V lost 7 bases, J lost 0 bases, and 9 bases lay in between.

J is TRBJ1-4 and V is TRBV4-2; maybe TRBD1 (5 bases). V was trimmed by 0 bases and J by 4 bases, leaving 9 bases between them. This CDR3 has 15 residues. Germline assignment: CDR1 LGHNA and CDR2 YNFKEQ. The CDR3 region is CASSQDLGVNEKLFF. The CDR3 coding sequence is TGTGCCAGCAGCCAAGATTTGGGGGTTAATGAAAAACTGTTTTTT.

The genes are TRBV11-3 and TRBJ2-1, with TRBD2 matching 13 bases. CDR1 is SGHNT and CDR2 is YENEEA in the germline V gene. Trimming at V came to 4 bases and at J to 5 bases, leaving 17 bases not matched to a gene. This CDR3 has 20 residues. This CDR3 is CASSSKKSLPGLAGNNEQFF. The CDR3 bases are TGTGCCAGCAGCTCAAAGAAAAGTCTTCCGGGACTAGCGGGGAACAATGAGCAGTTCTTC.

The rearrangement links TRBV19 to TRBJ2-7; D gene unclear. CDR3 size: 13 residues. Trimming removed 5 bases from V and 1 base from J, with 9 bases in between. Germline CDR1 and CDR2: LNHDA and SQIVND (reference sequence). In nucleotides, the CDR3 is TGTGCCAGTAGTGATCTGGTATCCTACGAGCAGTACTTC. It yields the protein CASSDLVSYEQYF.

The rearrangement links TRBV5-5 to TRBJ2-3; 9 nucleotides line up with TRBD2. The CDR3 has 17 residues. The germline V gene encodes CDR1 SGHKS and CDR2 YYEKEE (reference sequence). The ends lost 0 bases at V and 6 bases at J; junction bases unmatched: 11. CDR3 amino acids: CASSLGEQREDEDTQYF. For the CDR3, the DNA is TGTGCCAGCAGCTTGGGAGAACAGCGGGAGGATGAGGATACGCAGTATTTT. Full variable domain (remainder filled in from reference TRBV5-5 and TRBJ2-3): DAGVTQSPTHLIKTRGQQVTLRCSPISGHKSVSWYQQVLGQGPQFIFQYYEKEERGRGNFPDRFSARQFPNYSSELNVNALLLGDSALYLCASSLGEQREDEDTQYFGPGTRLTVL.

As regards this clone: The sample carries other DNA sequences with the same CDR3. This sequence joins TRBV9 and TRBJ2-3; TRBD1 might be the D (5 bases). Germline lookup yields CDR1 SGDLS and CDR2 YYNGEE. The CDR3 runs 12 residues. V gave up 1 base and J gave up 9 bases, with 9 bases separating them. The CDR3: CASSVNQGTQYF. For the CDR3, the DNA is TGTGCCAGCAGCGTAAATCAGGGAACGCAGTATTTT.

V and J are TRBV4-1 and TRBJ2-7; TRBD2 might be the D (6 bases). Germline CDR1 is MGHRA and CDR2 is YSYEKL. The germline V and J ends were trimmed by 0 bases and 2 bases, with 17 bases remaining between them. CDR3 size: 17 residues. CDR3 sequence (DNA): TGCGCCAGCAGCCAAGATGAGGAGGAGGGAGCAGCCTACGAGCAGTACTTC. Residues: CASSQDEEEGAAYEQYF.

The genes are TRBV28 and TRBJ2-1; 12 bases match TRBD2. J was trimmed by 4 bases and V by 2 bases; bases with no gene match: 12. There are 19 residues in the CDR3. The germline V gene has CDR1 MDHEN and CDR2 SYDVKM. In DNA form, the CDR3 reads TGTGCCAGCAGTTTAGTGCTAGCGGGAGGGCCGGGACAATACAATGAGCAGTTCTTC. Residues: CASSLVLAGGPGQYNEQFF.

V gene TRBV13 combines with J gene TRBJ2-1; D may be TRBD1 or TRBD2 (5 bases each). Looked up from germline, CDR1 is PRHDT and CDR2 is FYEKMQ (reference sequence). This CDR3 contains 15 residues. V gave up 4 bases and J gave up 0 bases, with 10 bases separating them. This CDR3 reads CASSSPGGSYNEQFF. CDR3 nucleotide sequence: TGTGCCAGCAGCTCCCCTGGGGGCTCCTACAATGAGCAGTTCTTC. Drawing the rest from reference TRBV13 and TRBJ2-1, the complete variable domain is AAGVIQSPRHLIKEKRETATLKCYPIPRHDTVYWYQQGPGQDPQFLISFYEKMQSDKGSIPDRFSAQQFSDYHSELNMSSLELGDSALYFCASSSPGGSYNEQFFGPGTRLTVL.

Note on this clone: The same CDR3 also results from other DNA sequences found in this sample. CDR3 amino acids: CASSQGPGTEAFF. The CDR3 DNA sequence: TGCGCCAGCAGCCAAGGGCCAGGTACTGAAGCTTTCTTT. The chain combines TRBV4-1 with TRBJ1-1; no reliable D call. Germline V lookup: CDR1 MGHRA, CDR2 YSYEKL. The CDR3 covers 13 residues. V lost 1 base and J lost 5, with 8 bases in between.

This chain connects TRBV6-5 to TRBJ2-7, with no clear D. The CDR3 totals 12 residues. The V gene lost 8 bases and the J gene lost 1 base, with 9 bases spanning the gap. Germline loops: CDR1 MNHEY, CDR2 SVGAGI. CDR3 in amino acids: CASGPASYEQYF. The DNA for the CDR3 is TGTGCCAGCGGGCCGGCTTCCTACGAGCAGTACTTC.

The V gene is TRBV6-5, the J gene TRBJ2-7; 9 bases match TRBD1. The trim removed 0 bases at V and 3 bases at J, leaving 3 bases unmatched. Germline V gene sequence: CDR1 MNHEY, CDR2 SVGAGI. The CDR3 has 15 residues. The CDR3 DNA follows: TGTGCCAGCAGTTACTCGGACAGGGGATTCTACGAGCAGTACTTC. Translation: CASSYSDRGFYEQYF.

The chain links TRBV4-1 to TRBJ1-1; D remains unclear. CDR3 length equals 17 residues. The V end lost 4 bases, the J end lost 2 bases, and 20 bases lay between the germline ends. Germline CDR1 and CDR2: MGHRA and YSYEKL. The CDR3 DNA is TGCGCCAGCAGCCCTGCTGTGGGTTTTCGGGTAAACACTGAAGCTTTCTTT. Translated, it gives CASSPAVGFRVNTEAFF.